This TCR beta chain stems from a study of T cell responses to AZD1222 COVID-19 vaccine (dated by TCRdb to about 2021). Study-wide context: AZD1222 recipients whose second dose came at about 4 weeks and those whose second dose came at about 12 weeks were combined into one group, since spike-specific TCR depth and breadth did not differ between the two schedules. TCR sequencing was performed for about 250 trial participants, of whom about 200 were given two doses of AZD1222 and around 25 were given two doses of MenACWY control vaccine. Enrollment into the trials was organized by age into subgroups of 18-55, 56-69 and 70-plus years, and those subgroups contained about 150, 27 and 61 TCR-sequenced participants, respectively.

The CDR3 goes from the cysteine to the phenylalanine over 12 residues. Left in the record is the CDR3 DNA by itself, 36 bases read in frame from the first base. CDR1 and CDR2 (SGDLS, YYNGEE) derive from the germline V gene. Trimming costs V 0 bases and J 6 bases, and their ends lie 3 bases apart. The time point label, read with the paper, signifies: baseline before first vaccination. The vaccinee samples were drawn from two UK trials, COV001 and COV002, one of which was a single-blind randomized controlled phase 2/3 trial testing AZD1222 (ChAdOx1 nCoV-19) in healthy adults. For TCRbeta chain sequencing, PBMC samples were collected from trial participants at day 0 and at day 28 after the second dose. General findings and caveats noted by the study authors: Reportedly, close to half of the unique spike-specific TCRs recognized epitopes lying outside the regions that are mutated in the B.1.351 and B.1.1.7 variants. In the small 56-69-year group, the increase in depth fell short of significance, most likely because of low power. Conclusions about previously exposed vaccinees were limited because only six or seven AZD1222 recipients were SARS-CoV-2 seropositive at baseline. Most participants were white British and females outnumbered males, and the authors suggested that clonal diversity may have been underestimated. CD4 TCRs associated with the vaccine covered the entire spike protein, and the dominant responses were in regions 160-218 and 743-854. Because no day 14 peak-response samples were available, the repertoires could be characterized only after the peak T cell response. After two AZD1222 doses, spike-specific TCR breadth and depth were significantly higher than at day 0 and than in MenACWY recipients.

The CDR3 regions of human TCRbeta chains were analyzed by immunosequencing. The authors' pipeline ran thus. Repertoire TCRs were matched against a reference library of SARS-CoV-2-specific TCRs generated with the MIRA antigen-specificity platform. Breadth was defined as the fraction of unique TCRs that were SARS-CoV-2-associated, and depth was defined as the fraction of total T cells that were SARS-CoV-2-associated. Each spike-specific TCR was assigned to its reactive spike region and to a CD4 or CD8 class using the MIRA data. Log10-transformed breadth and depth values were compared by one-way ANOVA with Sidak's multiple comparisons tests. TCRdb took this table from immuneACCESS and kept in-frame rearrangements with V and J called. Such tables lack part of the clones; where checked against another copy, unresolved V genes explain under half of the gap, and the rest is unexplained. D and trimming were read from the DNA, whereas the V and J calls and clone size are those reported in that table. Present in this sample are about 150,000 clones, 85% to 90% of which were seen just once. Approximately 6.9% of the sample is held by the ten biggest clonotypes.

For this clone: Its antigen is still unknown. No base quality information exists; no much larger clone differs at one position.

The rearrangement joined TRBV9 to TRBJ2-2; a confident D gene designation cannot be given. The TCR sequence derives from an adult in good health. Specimen: peripheral blood, collected on day 0 of AZD1222 vaccination. The sequence in DNA is TGTGCCAGCAGCGTAGTCTCCGGGGAGCTGTTTTTT. It specifies CASSVVSGELFF.